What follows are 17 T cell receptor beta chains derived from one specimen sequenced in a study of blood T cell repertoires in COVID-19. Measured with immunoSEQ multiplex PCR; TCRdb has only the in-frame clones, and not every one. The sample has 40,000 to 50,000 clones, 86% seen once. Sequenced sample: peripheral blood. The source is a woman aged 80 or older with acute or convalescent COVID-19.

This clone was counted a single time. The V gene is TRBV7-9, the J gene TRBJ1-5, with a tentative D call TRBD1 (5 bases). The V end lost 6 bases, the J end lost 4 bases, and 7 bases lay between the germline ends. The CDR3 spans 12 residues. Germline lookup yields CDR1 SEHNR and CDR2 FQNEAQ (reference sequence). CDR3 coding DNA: TGTGCCAGCAGTAGGGGAAATCAGCCCCAGCATTTT. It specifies CASSRGNQPQHF. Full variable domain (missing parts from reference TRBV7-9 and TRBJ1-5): DTGVSQNPRHKITKRGQNVTFRCDPISEHNRLYWYRQTLGQGPEFLTYFQNEAQLEKSRLLSDRFSAERPKGSFSTLEIQRTEQGDSAMYLCASSRGNQPQHFGDGTRLSIL.

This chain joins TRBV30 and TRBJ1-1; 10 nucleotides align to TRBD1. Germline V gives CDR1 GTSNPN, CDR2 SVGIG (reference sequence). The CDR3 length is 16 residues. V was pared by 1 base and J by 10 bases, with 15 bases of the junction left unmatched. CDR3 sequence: CAWSATLKGTGARAFF. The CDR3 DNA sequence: TGTGCCTGGAGTGCGACCCTTAAGGGGACAGGGGCGAGAGCTTTCTTT.

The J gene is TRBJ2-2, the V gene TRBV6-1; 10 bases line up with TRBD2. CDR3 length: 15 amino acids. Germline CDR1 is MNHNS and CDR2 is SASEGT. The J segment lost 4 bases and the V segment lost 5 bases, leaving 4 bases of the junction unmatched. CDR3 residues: CASSSGGAGTGELFF. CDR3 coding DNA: TGTGCCAGCAGTAGCGGGGGGGCGGGCACCGGGGAGCTGTTTTTT.

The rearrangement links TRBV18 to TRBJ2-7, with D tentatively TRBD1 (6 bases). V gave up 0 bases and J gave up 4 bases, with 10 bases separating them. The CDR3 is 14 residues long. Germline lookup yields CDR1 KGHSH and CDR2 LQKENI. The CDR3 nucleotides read TGTGCCAGCTCACCACCGGTGGGGGCATACGAGCAGTACTTC. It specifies CASSPPVGAYEQYF.

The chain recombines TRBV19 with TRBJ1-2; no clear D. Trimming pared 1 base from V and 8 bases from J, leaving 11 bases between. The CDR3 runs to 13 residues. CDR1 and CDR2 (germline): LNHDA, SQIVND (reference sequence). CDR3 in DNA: TGTGCCAGTAGTATAGGGACTGCGGAGGGCTACACCTTC. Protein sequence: CASSIGTAEGYTF.

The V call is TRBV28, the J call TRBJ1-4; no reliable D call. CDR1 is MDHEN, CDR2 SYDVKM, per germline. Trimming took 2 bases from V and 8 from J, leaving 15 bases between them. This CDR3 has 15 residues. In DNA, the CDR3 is TGTGCCAGCAGTTTACCGGGGTTTGAAAACGAAAAACTGTTTTTT. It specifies CASSLPGFENEKLFF.

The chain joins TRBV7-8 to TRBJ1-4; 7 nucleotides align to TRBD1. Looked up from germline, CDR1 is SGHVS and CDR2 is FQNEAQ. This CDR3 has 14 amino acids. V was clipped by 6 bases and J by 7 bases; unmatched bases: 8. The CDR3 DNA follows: TGTGCCAGCAGTTCGGGGACAGTCGGTGAAAAACTGTTTTTT. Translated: CASSSGTVGEKLFF.

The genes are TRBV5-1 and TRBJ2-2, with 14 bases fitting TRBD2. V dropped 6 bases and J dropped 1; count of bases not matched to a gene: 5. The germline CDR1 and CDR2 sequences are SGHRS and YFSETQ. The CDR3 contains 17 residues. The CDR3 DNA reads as TGCGCCAGCACCAAGACTAGCGGGGGGGAGAACACCGGGGAGCTGTTTTTT. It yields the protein CASTKTSGGENTGELFF.

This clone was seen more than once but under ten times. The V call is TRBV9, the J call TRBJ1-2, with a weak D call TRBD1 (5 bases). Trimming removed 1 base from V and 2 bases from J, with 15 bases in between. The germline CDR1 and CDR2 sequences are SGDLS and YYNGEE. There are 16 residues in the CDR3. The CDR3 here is CASSVSRQGTNYGYTF. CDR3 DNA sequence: TGTGCCAGCAGCGTAAGCAGGCAGGGAACCAACTATGGCTACACCTTC.

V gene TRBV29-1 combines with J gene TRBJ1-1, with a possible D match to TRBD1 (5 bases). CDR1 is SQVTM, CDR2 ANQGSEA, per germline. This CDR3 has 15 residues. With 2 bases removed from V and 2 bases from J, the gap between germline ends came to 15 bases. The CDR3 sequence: CSVEPTRTGNTEAFF. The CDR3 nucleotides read TGCAGCGTTGAACCTACCCGCACAGGTAACACTGAAGCTTTCTTT.

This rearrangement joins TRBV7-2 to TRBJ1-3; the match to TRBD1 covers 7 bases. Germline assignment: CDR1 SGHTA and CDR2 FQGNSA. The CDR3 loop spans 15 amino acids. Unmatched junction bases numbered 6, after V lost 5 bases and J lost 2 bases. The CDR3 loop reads CASSPRQGAGNTIYF. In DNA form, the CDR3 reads TGTGCCAGCAGCCCCCGACAGGGCGCTGGAAACACCATATATTTT.

The CDR3 here is CASSALGTGDGYTF. CDR3 DNA sequence: TGTGCCAGCAGCGCCCTCGGGACAGGGGATGGCTACACCTTC. The gene calls are TRBV9 and TRBJ1-2, with 10 bases aligning to TRBD1. V was clipped by 3 bases and J by 6 bases; unmatched bases: 5. The CDR3 consists of 14 residues. Germline V gene lookup returns CDR1 SGDLS and CDR2 YYNGEE.

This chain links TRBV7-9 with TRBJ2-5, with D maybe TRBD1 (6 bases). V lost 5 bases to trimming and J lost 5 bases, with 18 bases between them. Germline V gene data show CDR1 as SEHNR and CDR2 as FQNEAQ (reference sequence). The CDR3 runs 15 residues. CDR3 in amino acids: CASSPIMGAGETQYF. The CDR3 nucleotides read TGTGCCAGCAGCCCAATCATGGGGGCTGGGGAGACCCAGTACTTC. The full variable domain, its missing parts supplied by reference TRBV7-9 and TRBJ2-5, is DTGVSQNPRHKITKRGQNVTFRCDPISEHNRLYWYRQTLGQGPEFLTYFQNEAQLEKSRLLSDRFSAERPKGSFSTLEIQRTEQGDSAMYLCASSPIMGAGETQYFGPGTRLLVL.

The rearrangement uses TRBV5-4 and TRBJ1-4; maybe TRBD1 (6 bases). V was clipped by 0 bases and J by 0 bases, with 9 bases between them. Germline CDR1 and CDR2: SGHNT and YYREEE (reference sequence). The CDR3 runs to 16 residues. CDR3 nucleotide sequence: TGTGCCAGCAGCTTGGACGGGGGGCCAACTAATGAAAAACTGTTTTTT. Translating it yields CASSLDGGPTNEKLFF.

This CDR3 reads CASSLNRNYGYTF. The CDR3 DNA is TGTGCCAGCAGCTTGAACAGAAACTATGGCTACACCTTC. The chain carries TRBV5-4 and TRBJ1-2; D call uncertain. CDR1 is SGHNT and CDR2 is YYREEE in the germline V gene (reference sequence). This CDR3 contains 13 residues. The V end was cut by 1 base, the J end by 2 bases, with 6 bases between.

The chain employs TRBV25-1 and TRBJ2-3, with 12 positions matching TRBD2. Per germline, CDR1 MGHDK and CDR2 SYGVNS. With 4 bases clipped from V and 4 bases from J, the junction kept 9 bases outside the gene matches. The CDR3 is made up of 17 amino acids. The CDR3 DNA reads TGTGCCAGCAGTGTGCCTAGCGGGGGGGAGCGGGCAGATACGCAGTATTTT. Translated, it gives CASSVPSGGERADTQYF.

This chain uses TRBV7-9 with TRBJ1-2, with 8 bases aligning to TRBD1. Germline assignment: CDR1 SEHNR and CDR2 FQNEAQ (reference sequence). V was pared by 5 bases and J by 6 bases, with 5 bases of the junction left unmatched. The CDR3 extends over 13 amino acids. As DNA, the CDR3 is TGTGCCAGCAGCACGGACAGGGTCCATGGCTACACCTTC. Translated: CASSTDRVHGYTF.